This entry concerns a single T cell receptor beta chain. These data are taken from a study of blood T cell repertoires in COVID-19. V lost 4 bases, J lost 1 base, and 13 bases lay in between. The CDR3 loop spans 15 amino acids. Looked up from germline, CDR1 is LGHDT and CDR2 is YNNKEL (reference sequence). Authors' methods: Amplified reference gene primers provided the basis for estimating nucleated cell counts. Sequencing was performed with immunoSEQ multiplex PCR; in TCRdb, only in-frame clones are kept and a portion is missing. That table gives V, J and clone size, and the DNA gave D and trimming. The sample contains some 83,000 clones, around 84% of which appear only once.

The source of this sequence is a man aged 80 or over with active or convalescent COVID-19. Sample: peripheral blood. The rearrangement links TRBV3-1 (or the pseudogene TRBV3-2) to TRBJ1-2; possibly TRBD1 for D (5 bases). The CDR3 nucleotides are TGTGCCAGCAGCCCCGGCGGGGGAAATAACTATGGCTACACCTTC. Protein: CASSPGGGNNYGYTF.